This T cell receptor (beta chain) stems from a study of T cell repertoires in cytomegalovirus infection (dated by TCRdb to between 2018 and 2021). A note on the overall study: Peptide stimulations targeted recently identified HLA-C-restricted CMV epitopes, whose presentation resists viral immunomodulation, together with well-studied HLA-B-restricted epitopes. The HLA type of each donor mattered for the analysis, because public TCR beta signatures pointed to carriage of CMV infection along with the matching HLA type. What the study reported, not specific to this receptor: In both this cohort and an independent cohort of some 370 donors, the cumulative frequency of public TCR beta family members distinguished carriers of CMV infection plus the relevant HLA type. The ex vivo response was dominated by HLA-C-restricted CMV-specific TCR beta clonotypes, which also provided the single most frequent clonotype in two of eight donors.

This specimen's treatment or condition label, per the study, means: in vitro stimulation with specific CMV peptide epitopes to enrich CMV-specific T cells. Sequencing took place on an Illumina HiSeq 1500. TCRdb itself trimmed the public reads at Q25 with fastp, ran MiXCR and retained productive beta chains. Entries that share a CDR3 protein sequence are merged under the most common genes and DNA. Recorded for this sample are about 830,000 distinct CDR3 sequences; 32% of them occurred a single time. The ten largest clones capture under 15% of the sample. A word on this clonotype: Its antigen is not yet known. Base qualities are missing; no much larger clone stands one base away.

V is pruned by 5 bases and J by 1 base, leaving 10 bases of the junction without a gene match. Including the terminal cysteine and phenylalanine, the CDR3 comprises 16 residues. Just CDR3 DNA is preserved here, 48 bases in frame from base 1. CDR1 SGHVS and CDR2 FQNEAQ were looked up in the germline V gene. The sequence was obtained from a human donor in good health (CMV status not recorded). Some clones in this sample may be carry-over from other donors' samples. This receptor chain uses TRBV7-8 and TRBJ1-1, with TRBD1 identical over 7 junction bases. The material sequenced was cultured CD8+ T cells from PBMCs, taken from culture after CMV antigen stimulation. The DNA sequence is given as TGTGCCAGCAGCCTAGACAGGGAGCGAGGGAACACTGAAGCTTTCTTT. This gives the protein CASSLDRERGNTEAFF.